In this sample, the clone carrying this T cell receptor beta chain turned up once. Its antigen is still unknown. This record belongs to a study of T cell repertoires in cytomegalovirus infection. Study summary: Recently identified HLA-C-restricted and well-studied HLA-B-restricted CMV epitopes were used. Matching HLA type and CMV infection were both indicated by public TCR beta signatures.

Study results and limitations: There were HLA-C-restricted CMV-specific TCR beta clonotypes dominating the ex vivo response. Using cumulative public TCR beta family frequency, the authors identified those who carried CMV together with the relevant HLA.

TCRdb recomputed calls from the reads with MiXCR, one row per CDR3 protein. The data contain approximately 1,000,000 distinct CDR3 sequences, less than 40% of them seen just once; the ten biggest clones take up about 14%. The source was cultured CD8+ T cells from PBMCs, collected from culture after CMV antigen stimulation. The TCR comes from a human donor in good health (CMV status not recorded). Some clones in this sample may be carry-over from other donors' samples.

CDR3 nucleotide sequence: TGTGCCAGCAGCTTGGAGGCAGGGGGTAGGGCCTACAATGAGCAGTTCTTC. As protein: CASSLEAGGRAYNEQFF. The chain is built from TRBV5-6 and TRBJ2-1; 7 bases map to TRBD1. The CDR3 runs to 17 residues. Per germline, CDR1 SGHDT and CDR2 YYEEEE. Losses at the gene ends were 0 bases for V and 2 bases for J; bases not matched to a gene: 8.